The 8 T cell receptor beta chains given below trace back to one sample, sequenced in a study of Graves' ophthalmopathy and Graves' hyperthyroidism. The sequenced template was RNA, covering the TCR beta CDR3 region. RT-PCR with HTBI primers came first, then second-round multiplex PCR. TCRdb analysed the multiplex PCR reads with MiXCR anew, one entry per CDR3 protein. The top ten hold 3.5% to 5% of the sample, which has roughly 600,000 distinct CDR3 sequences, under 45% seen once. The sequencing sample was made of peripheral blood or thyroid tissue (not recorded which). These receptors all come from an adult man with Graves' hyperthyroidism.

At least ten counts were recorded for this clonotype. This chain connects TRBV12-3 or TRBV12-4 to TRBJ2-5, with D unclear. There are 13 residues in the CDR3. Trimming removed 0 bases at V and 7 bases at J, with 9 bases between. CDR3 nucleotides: TGTGCCAGCAGTTTAGCAGGGTTCGGGACCCAGTACTTC. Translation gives CASSLAGFGTQYF.

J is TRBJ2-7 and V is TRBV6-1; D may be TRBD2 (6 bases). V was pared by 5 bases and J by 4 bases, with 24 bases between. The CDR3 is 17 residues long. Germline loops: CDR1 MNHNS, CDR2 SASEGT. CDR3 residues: CASSYSRISGGIYEQYF. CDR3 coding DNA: TGTGCCAGCAGTTACTCTCGGATTAGCGGAGGAATTTACGAGCAGTACTTC.

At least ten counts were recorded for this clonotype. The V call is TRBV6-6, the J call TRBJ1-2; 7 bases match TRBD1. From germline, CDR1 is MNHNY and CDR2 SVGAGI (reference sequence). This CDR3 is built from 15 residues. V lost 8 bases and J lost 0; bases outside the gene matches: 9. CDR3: CASAWGGTANYGYTF. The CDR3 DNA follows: TGTGCCAGCGCTTGGGGAGGGACAGCTAACTATGGCTACACCTTC.

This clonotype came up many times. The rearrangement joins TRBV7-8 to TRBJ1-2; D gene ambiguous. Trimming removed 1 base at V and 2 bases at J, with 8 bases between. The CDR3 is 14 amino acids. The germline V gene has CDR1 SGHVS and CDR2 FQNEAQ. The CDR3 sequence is CASSLGSENYGYTF. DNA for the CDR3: TGTGCCAGCAGCTTAGGGTCGGAGAACTATGGCTACACCTTC.

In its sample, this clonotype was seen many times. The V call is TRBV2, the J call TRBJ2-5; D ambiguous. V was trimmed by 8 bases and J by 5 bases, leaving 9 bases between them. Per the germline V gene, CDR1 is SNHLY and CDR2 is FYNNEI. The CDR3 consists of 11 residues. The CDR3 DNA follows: TGTGCCAGCGAAGTGGGGGAGACCCAGTACTTC. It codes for CASEVGETQYF.

The CDR3 bases are TGTGCCAGTAGTATAGATAGGGGGGGCAGCATGAGTGAAAAACTGTTTTTT. This encodes CASSIDRGGSMSEKLFF. The J gene is TRBJ1-4, the V gene TRBV19; D possibly corresponds to TRBD1 (6 bases). Germline-derived CDR1 and CDR2 are LNHDA and SQIVND (reference sequence). The CDR3 length is 17 residues. V dropped 0 bases and J dropped 7 bases, with 18 bases sitting between them.

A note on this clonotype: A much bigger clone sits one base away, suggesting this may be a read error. The CDR3 here is CASSRRDGDVDTIYF. CDR3 nucleotides: TGTGCCAGCAGTCGTAGGGATGGGGATGTAGACACCATATATTTT. This chain links TRBV9 with TRBJ1-3; no reliable D call. The V end lost 5 bases, the J end lost 8 bases, and 20 bases lay between the germline ends. The CDR3 is made up of 15 amino acids. CDR1 SGDLS and CDR2 YYNGEE come from the germline V gene.

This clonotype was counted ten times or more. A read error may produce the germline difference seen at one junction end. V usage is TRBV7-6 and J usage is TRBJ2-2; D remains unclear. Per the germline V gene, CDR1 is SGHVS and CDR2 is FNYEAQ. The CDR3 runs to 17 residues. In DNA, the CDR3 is TGTGCCAGCAGCCACTCCCAGTTTGAAGGGCCCACCAGGGAGCTGTTTTTT. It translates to CASSHSQFEGPTRELFF.